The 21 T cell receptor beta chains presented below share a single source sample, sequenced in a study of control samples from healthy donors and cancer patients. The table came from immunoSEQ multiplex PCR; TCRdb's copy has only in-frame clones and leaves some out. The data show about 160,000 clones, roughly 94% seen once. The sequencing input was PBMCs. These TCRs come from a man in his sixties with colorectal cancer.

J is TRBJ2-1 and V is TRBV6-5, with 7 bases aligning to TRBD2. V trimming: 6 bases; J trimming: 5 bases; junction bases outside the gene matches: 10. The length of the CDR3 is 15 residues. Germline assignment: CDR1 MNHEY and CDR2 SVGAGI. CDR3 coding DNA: TGTGCCAGCAGGGGGGACTACAGGACTGACAATGAGCAGTTCTTC. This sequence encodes CASRGDYRTDNEQFF.

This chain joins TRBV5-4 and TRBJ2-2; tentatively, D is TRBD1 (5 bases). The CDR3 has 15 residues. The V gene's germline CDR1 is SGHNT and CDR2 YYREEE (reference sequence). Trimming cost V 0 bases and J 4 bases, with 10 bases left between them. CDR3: CASSLEQGVTGELFF. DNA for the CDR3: TGTGCCAGCAGCTTGGAGCAGGGCGTCACCGGGGAGCTGTTTTTT. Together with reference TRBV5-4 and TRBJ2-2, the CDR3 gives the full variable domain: ETGVTQSPTHLIKTRGQQVTLRCSSQSGHNTVSWYQQALGQGPQFIFQYYREEENGRGNFPPRFSGLQFPNYSSELNVNALELDDSALYLCASSLEQGVTGELFFGEGSRLTVL.

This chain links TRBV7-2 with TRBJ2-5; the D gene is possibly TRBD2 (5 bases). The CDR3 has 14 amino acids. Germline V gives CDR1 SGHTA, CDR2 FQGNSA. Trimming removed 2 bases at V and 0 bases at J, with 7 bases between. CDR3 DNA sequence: TGTGCCAGCAGCTTACGGGGAGACCAAGAGACCCAGTACTTC. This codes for CASSLRGDQETQYF.

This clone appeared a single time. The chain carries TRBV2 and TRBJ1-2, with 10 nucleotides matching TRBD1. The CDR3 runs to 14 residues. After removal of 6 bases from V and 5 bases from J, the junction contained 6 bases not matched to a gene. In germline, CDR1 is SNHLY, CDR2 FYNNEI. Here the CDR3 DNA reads TGTGCCAGCAGATCGAGGACAGGGGGGTATGGCTACACCTTC. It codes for CASRSRTGGYGYTF.

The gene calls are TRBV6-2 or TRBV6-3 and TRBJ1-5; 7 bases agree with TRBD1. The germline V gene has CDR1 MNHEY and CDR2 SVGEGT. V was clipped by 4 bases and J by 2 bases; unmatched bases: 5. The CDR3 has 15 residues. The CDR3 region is CASSFTGDGNQPQHF. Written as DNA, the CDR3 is TGTGCCAGCAGTTTCACAGGGGATGGCAATCAGCCCCAGCATTTT.

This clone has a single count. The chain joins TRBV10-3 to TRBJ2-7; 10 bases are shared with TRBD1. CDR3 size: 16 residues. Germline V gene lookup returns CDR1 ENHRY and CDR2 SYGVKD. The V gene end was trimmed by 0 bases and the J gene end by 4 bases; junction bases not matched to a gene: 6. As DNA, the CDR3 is TGTGCCATCAGTGAGTCTTGGGGGACAGGGGCGTACGAGCAGTACTTC. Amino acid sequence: CAISESWGTGAYEQYF.

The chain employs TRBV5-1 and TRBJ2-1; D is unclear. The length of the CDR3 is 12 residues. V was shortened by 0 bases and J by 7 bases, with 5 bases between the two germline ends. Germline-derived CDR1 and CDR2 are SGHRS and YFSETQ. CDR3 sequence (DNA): TGCGCCAGCAGCTTGGAAGGGAATGAGCAGTTCTTC. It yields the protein CASSLEGNEQFF.

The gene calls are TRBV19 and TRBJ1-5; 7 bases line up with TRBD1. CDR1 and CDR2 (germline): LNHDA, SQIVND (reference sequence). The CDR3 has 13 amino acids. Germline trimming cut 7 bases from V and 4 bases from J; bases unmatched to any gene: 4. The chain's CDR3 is CASTGTANQPQHF. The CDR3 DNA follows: TGTGCCAGTACCGGGACAGCAAATCAGCCCCAGCATTTT.

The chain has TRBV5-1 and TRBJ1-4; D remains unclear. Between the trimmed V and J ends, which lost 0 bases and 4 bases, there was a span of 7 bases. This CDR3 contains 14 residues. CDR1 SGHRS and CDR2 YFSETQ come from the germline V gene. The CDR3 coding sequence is TGCGCCAGCAGCTTGGGGCAGAGTAATGAAAAACTGTTTTTT. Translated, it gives CASSLGQSNEKLFF. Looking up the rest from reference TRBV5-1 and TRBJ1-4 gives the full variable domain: KAGVTQTPRYLIKTRGQQVTLSCSPISGHRSVSWYQQTPGQGLQFLFEYFSETQRNKGNFPGRFSGRQFSNSRSEMNVSTLELGDSALYLCASSLGQSNEKLFFGSGTQLSVL.

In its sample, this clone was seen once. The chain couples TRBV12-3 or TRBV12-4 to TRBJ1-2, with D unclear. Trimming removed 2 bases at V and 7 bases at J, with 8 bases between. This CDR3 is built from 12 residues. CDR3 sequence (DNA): TGTGCCAGCAGTTTACGGGAAACTGGCTACACCTTC. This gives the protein CASSLRETGYTF.

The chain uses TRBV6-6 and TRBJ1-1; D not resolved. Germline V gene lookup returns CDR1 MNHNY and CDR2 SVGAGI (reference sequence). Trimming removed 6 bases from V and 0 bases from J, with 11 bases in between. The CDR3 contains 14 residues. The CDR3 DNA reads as TGTGCCAGCAGATCGCCCTGGATGAACACTGAAGCTTTCTTT. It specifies CASRSPWMNTEAFF.

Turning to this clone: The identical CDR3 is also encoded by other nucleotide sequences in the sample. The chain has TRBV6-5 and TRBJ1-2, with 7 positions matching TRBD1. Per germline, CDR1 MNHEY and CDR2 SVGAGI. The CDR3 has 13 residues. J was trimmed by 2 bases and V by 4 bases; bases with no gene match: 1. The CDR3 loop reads CASSSDRNYGYTF. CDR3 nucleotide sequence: TGTGCCAGCAGTTCGGACAGGAACTATGGCTACACCTTC.

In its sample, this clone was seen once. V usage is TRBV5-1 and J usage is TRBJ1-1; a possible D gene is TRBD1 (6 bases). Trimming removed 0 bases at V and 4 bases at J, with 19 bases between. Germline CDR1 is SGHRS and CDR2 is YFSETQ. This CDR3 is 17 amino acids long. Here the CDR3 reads CASSLAETGVLATEAFF. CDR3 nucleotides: TGCGCCAGCAGCTTGGCCGAGACAGGTGTTCTGGCCACTGAAGCTTTCTTT. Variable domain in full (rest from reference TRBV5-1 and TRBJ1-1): KAGVTQTPRYLIKTRGQQVTLSCSPISGHRSVSWYQQTPGQGLQFLFEYFSETQRNKGNFPGRFSGRQFSNSRSEMNVSTLELGDSALYLCASSLAETGVLATEAFFGQGTRLTVV.

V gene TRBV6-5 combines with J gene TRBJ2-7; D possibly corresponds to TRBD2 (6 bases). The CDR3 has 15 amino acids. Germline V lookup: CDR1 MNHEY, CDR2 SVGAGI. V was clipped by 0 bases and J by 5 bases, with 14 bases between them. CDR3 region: CASSYSGGHRDEQYF. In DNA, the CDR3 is TGTGCCAGCAGTTACTCAGGAGGGCATAGGGACGAGCAGTACTTC.

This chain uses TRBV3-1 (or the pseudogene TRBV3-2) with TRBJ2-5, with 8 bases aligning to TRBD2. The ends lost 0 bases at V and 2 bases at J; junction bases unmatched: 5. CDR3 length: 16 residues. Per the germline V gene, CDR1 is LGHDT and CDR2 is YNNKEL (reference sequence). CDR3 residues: CASSQDLTSAQETQYF. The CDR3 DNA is TGTGCCAGCAGCCAAGATTTGACTAGCGCGCAAGAGACCCAGTACTTC.

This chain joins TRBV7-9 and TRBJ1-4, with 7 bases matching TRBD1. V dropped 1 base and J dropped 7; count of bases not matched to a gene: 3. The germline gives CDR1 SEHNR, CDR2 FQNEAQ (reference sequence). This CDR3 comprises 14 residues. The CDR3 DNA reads TGTGCCAGCAGCTTAGGGACAGGAAGTGAAAAACTGTTTTTT. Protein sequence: CASSLGTGSEKLFF.

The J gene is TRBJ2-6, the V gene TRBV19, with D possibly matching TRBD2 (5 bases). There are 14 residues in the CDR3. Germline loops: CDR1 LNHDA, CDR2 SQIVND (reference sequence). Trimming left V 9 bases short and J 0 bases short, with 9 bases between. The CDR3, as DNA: TGTGCCAGCGGACTTTCCTCTGGGGCCAACGTCCTGACTTTC. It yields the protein CASGLSSGANVLTF.

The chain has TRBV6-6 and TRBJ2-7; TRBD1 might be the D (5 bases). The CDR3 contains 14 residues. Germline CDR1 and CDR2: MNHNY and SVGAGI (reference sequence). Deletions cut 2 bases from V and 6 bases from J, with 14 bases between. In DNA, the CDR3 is TGTGCCAGCAGTTACGGGGCGGACCTCACCGAGCAGTACTTC. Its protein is CASSYGADLTEQYF.

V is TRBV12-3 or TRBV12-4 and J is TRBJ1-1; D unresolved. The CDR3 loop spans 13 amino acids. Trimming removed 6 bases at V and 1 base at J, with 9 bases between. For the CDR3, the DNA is TGTGCCAGCAGAGACATTGAGAACACTGAAGCTTTCTTT. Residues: CASRDIENTEAFF.

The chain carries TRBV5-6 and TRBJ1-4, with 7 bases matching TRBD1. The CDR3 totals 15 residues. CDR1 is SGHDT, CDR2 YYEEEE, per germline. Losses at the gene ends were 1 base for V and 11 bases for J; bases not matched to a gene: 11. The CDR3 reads CASSLTSGTAGKLFF. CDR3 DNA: TGTGCCAGCAGCTTGACCTCCGGGACAGCTGGGAAACTGTTTTTT.

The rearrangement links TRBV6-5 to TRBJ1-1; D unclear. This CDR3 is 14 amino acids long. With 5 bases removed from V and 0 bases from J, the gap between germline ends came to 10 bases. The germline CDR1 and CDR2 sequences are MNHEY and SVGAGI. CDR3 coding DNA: TGTGCCAGCAGTAGTCGAGCCATGAACACTGAAGCTTTCTTT. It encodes CASSSRAMNTEAFF.